Following are 22 T cell receptor beta chains from one sample sequenced in a study of blood T cell repertoires in COVID-19. Sequenced by immunoSEQ multiplex PCR; TCRdb stores in-frame clones only, minus some. The sample holds approximately 290,000 clones; 80% to 90% are singletons and the top ten take around 0.84%. The sample consisted of peripheral blood. All receptors derive from a man younger than 40 with acute or convalescent COVID-19.

The V and J genes are TRBV3-1 (or the pseudogene TRBV3-2) and TRBJ1-1, with 9 bases lining up with TRBD1. Germline assignment: CDR1 LGHDT and CDR2 YNNKEL (reference sequence). CDR3 size: 12 residues. Germline trimming cut 6 bases from V and 8 bases from J; bases unmatched to any gene: 4. The CDR3: CASSSDRGEAFF. The CDR3 bases are TGTGCCAGCAGTTCAGACAGGGGGGAAGCTTTCTTT.

This clone was seen just once. The V call is TRBV5-1, the J call TRBJ2-3; 7 positions agree with TRBD1. This CDR3 region has 15 residues. In germline, CDR1 is SGHRS, CDR2 YFSETQ. V gave up 4 bases and J gave up 4 bases; unmatched junction bases: 9. The CDR3 DNA follows: TGCGCCAGCAGCATGCCGAGGGGGCTGGCAGATACGCAGTATTTT. Amino acid sequence: CASSMPRGLADTQYF.

The CDR3 nucleotides are TGTGCCAGCAGTTTGTACCGGGGGGGCGTCTATGGCTACACCTTC. Translation gives CASSLYRGGVYGYTF. The chain has TRBV28 and TRBJ1-2, with TRBD1 as a possible D gene (6 bases). Looked up from germline, CDR1 is MDHEN and CDR2 is SYDVKM. CDR3 length: 15 amino acids. Trimming removed 3 bases at V and 4 bases at J, with 15 bases between.

This clone was seen only once. V usage is TRBV5-1 and J usage is TRBJ2-1, with 7 positions matching TRBD1. The CDR3 loop spans 15 amino acids. Germline V gene sequence: CDR1 SGHRS, CDR2 YFSETQ. The junction had 9 bases not matched to a gene; V was cut back by 4 bases and J by 5 bases. The CDR3 sequence: CASSDEWTGHNEQFF. DNA for the CDR3: TGCGCCAGCAGCGACGAGTGGACAGGACACAATGAGCAGTTCTTC.

As DNA, the CDR3 is TGTGCCAGCAGCCCAGACCCGCGGAGCGAGGCCAAAAACATTCAGTACTTC. Protein: CASSPDPRSEAKNIQYF. The V call is TRBV7-2, the J call TRBJ2-4; D is undetermined. This CDR3 spans 17 amino acids. Between the trimmed V and J ends, which lost 5 bases and 1 base, there was a span of 18 bases. Germline CDR1 reads SGHTA; CDR2 reads FQGNSA.

For the CDR3, the DNA is TGTGCCAGTAGTACCTCGGCCGGCAACAGGGGGACAGATACGCAGTATTTT. The encoded protein is CASSTSAGNRGTDTQYF. The V gene is TRBV19, the J gene TRBJ2-3; TRBD1 agrees at 8 bases. The trim removed 4 bases at V and 3 bases at J, leaving 12 bases unmatched. CDR1 and CDR2 (germline): LNHDA, SQIVND (reference sequence). The CDR3 length is 17 residues.

This clone was seen a single time. The chain joins TRBV18 to TRBJ1-4; D gene ambiguous. The CDR3 length is 15 residues. V lost 0 bases, J lost 7 bases, and 12 bases lay in between. Germline lookup yields CDR1 KGHSH and CDR2 LQKENI. The chain's CDR3 is CASSPPGSAGEKLFF. CDR3 DNA: TGTGCCAGCTCACCACCGGGCTCGGCGGGTGAAAAACTGTTTTTT.

J is TRBJ1-1 and V is TRBV7-3; no clear D. The CDR3 consists of 13 residues. Trimming removed 3 bases from V and 1 base from J, with 6 bases in between. The germline V gene encodes CDR1 SGHTA and CDR2 FQGTGA. The CDR3 nucleotides are TGTGCCAGCAGCTTCTCGGGGAACACTGAAGCTTTCTTT. This sequence encodes CASSFSGNTEAFF.

This sequence joins TRBV7-9 and TRBJ2-7; TRBD2 might be the D (6 bases). The CDR3 runs 18 residues. V was cut by 4 bases and J by 0 bases, with 22 bases left in between. Looked up from germline, CDR1 is SEHNR and CDR2 is FQNEAQ (reference sequence). The CDR3 DNA reads as TGTGCCAGCAGCTCCGGGGCCCTCCGTTTCGGGAGCTCCTACGAGCAGTACTTC. Encoded protein: CASSSGALRFGSSYEQYF.

This clone has a handful of counts. The CDR3 sequence: CASSESGQFYEQYF. CDR3 nucleotides: TGCGCCAGCAGTGAGTCGGGACAGTTTTACGAGCAGTACTTC. The chain has TRBV10-1 and TRBJ2-7; TRBD1 agrees at 7 bases. Germline-derived CDR1 and CDR2 are WNHNN and SYGVQD (reference sequence). The CDR3 extends over 14 amino acids. Trimming took 0 bases from V and 4 from J; bases not matched to a gene: 3.

This clone has a handful of counts. The J gene is TRBJ1-2, the V gene TRBV7-9; 10 positions match TRBD1. J gave up 4 bases and V 6 bases, and 8 bases lay outside the gene matches. The CDR3 consists of 15 residues. Germline V CDR1 and CDR2: SEHNR, FQNEAQ (reference sequence). CDR3 sequence: CASSPPTGGAYGYTF. The CDR3 DNA reads as TGTGCCAGCAGTCCCCCGACAGGGGGCGCCTATGGCTACACCTTC.

The chain uses TRBV6-5 and TRBJ2-3; TRBD1 agrees at 8 bases. The CDR3 is made up of 16 amino acids. V lost 0 bases to trimming and J lost 0 bases; unmatched junction nucleotides: 2. Germline V gives CDR1 MNHEY, CDR2 SVGAGI. The DNA of the CDR3 is TGTGCCAGCAGTTACTCGACAGGGGCAAGCACAGATACGCAGTATTTT. Amino acid sequence: CASSYSTGASTDTQYF.

The rearrangement links TRBV28 to TRBJ1-4; D remains unclear. This CDR3 comprises 13 residues. Germline CDR1 reads MDHEN; CDR2 reads SYDVKM. Trimming pared 3 bases from V and 11 bases from J, leaving 13 bases between. CDR3 in DNA: TGTGCCAGCAGTTTGGGAGTAGAGGTCAAACTGTTTTTT. This codes for CASSLGVEVKLFF.

The chain couples TRBV7-6 to TRBJ2-2; 7 bases are a match to TRBD2. The junction had 2 bases not matched to a gene; V was cut back by 1 base and J by 0 bases. The germline gives CDR1 SGHVS, CDR2 FNYEAQ. The CDR3 runs 16 residues. The CDR3 DNA reads TGTGCCAGCAGCTTAGATCGGGGGGCGAACACCGGGGAGCTGTTTTTT. Protein product: CASSLDRGANTGELFF.

This chain connects TRBV7-9 to TRBJ1-6; perhaps TRBD1 as D (5 bases). The CDR3 is 13 residues long. Trimming removed 7 bases from V and 10 bases from J, with 14 bases in between. Germline CDR1 is SEHNR and CDR2 is FQNEAQ (reference sequence). The CDR3: CASTRASTSPLHF. CDR3 sequence (DNA): TGTGCCAGCACCAGGGCCTCTACGTCACCCCTCCACTTT.

In this sample, this clone turned up once. This chain joins TRBV5-1 and TRBJ2-7; no clear D gene. The germline V and J ends were trimmed by 1 base and 6 bases, with 17 bases remaining between them. Germline V gene sequence: CDR1 SGHRS, CDR2 YFSETQ. There are 15 residues in the CDR3. The CDR3 DNA sequence: TGCGCCAGCAGCTTGAGTGGGCTTATAGGCAGCGAGCAGTACTTC. Protein product: CASSLSGLIGSEQYF.

This clone has just one count. The chain has TRBV30 and TRBJ1-2; 7 nucleotides align to TRBD1. Trimming removed 2 bases from V and 7 bases from J; junction bases left unmatched: 13. In germline, CDR1 is GTSNPN, CDR2 SVGIG (reference sequence). The CDR3 length is 15 residues. CDR3 coding DNA: TGTGCCTGGAGTCCACTCACATCGACAGGGAGTGGCTACACCTTC. This encodes CAWSPLTSTGSGYTF.

V gene TRBV6-2 or TRBV6-3 combines with J gene TRBJ2-5, with TRBD2 matching 13 bases. The germline V gene has CDR1 MNHEY and CDR2 SVGEGT. The CDR3 has 15 residues. J was trimmed by 4 bases and V by 4 bases; bases with no gene match: 3. Here the CDR3 reads CASSSLAGGSETQYF. The CDR3 region has the DNA TGTGCCAGCAGTTCACTAGCGGGAGGGTCAGAGACCCAGTACTTC.

The V gene is TRBV9, the J gene TRBJ2-1; 7 bases fit TRBD1. The CDR3 length is 15 residues. The germline V gene encodes CDR1 SGDLS and CDR2 YYNGEE. Trimming at V came to 6 bases and at J to 8 bases, leaving 14 bases not matched to a gene. The CDR3 sequence: CASKGKTVQGDEQFF. CDR3 bases: TGTGCCAGCAAAGGAAAAACGGTCCAGGGGGATGAGCAGTTCTTC.

CDR3 protein: CASSPAFAGGGDEQFF. The CDR3 bases are TGTGCCAGCTCACCTGCGTTCGCGGGAGGTGGGGATGAGCAGTTCTTC. This chain links TRBV18 with TRBJ2-1, with 8 positions matching TRBD2. V dropped 3 bases and J dropped 8; count of bases not matched to a gene: 12. The length of the CDR3 is 16 residues. Germline CDR1 is KGHSH and CDR2 is LQKENI.

J is TRBJ1-2 and V is TRBV28; a weak D match, TRBD1 (6 bases). Germline loops: CDR1 MDHEN, CDR2 SYDVKM. V lost 6 bases to trimming and J lost 7 bases, with 12 bases between them. The CDR3 totals 12 residues. The CDR3 region is CASRVGGAGYTF. CDR3 nucleotide sequence: TGTGCCAGCAGGGTTGGGGGGGCTGGCTACACCTTC.

This clone was observed a handful of times. The chain links TRBV7-2 to TRBJ1-5; D not certain. CDR3 length: 15 residues. Trimming shortened V by 6 bases and J by 7 bases, and 19 bases separated the two germline ends. CDR1 and CDR2 from the germline V gene are SGHTA and FQGNSA. The CDR3 here is CASRPPGVNGQPQHF. CDR3 nucleotides: TGTGCCAGCAGACCCCCCGGGGTAAACGGGCAGCCCCAGCATTTT.